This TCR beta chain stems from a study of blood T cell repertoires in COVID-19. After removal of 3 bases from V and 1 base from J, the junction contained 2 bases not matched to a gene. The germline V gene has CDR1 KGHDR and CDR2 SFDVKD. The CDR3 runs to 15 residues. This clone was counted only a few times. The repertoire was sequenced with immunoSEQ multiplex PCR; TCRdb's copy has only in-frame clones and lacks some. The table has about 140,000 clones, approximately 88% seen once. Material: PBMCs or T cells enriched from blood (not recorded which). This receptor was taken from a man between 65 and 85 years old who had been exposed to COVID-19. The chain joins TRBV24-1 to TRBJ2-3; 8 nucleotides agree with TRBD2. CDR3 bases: TGTGCCACCAGTGATAGCGGGAGACGCACAGATACGCAGTATTTT. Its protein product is CATSDSGRRTDTQYF.